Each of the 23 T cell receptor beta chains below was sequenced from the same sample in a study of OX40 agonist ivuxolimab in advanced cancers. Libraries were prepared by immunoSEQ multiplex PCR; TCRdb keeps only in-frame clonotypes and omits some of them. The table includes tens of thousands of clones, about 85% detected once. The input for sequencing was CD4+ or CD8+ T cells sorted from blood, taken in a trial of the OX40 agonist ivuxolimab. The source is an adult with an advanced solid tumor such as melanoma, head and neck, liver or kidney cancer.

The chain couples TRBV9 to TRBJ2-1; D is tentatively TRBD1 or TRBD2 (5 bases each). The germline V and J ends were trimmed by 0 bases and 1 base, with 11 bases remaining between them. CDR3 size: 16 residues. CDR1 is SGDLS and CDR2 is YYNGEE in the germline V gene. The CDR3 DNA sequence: TGTGCCAGCAGCGTAGGGGGGACGTATTCCTACAATGAGCAGTTCTTC. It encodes CASSVGGTYSYNEQFF.

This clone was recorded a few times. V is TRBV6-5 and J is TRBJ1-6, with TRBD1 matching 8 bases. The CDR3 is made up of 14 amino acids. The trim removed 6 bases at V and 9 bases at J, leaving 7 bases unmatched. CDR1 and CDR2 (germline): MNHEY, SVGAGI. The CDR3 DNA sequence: TGTGCCAGCAGGGCAGGGGGCAGCGTTTCACCCCTCCACTTT. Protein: CASRAGGSVSPLHF.

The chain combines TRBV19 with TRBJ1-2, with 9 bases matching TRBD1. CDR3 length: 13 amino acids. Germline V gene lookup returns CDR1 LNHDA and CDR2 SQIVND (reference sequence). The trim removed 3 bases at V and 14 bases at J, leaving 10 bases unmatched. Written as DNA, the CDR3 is TGTGCCAGTAGTATTACAAACCTCGGGACAGGGACCTTC. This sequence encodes CASSITNLGTGTF.

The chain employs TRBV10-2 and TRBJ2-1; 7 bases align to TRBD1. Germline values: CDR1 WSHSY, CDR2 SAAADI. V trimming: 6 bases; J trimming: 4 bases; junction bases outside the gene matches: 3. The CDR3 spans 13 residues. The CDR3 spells CASRTGMYNEQFF. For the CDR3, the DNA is TGCGCCAGCAGGACAGGGATGTACAATGAGCAGTTCTTC.

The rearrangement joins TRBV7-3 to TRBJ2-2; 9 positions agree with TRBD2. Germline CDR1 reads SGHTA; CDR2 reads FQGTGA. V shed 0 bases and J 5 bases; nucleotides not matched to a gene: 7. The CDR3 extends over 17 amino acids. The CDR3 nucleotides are TGTGCCAGCAGCTTAACGGGTAGCGGGGGATCTACCGGGGAGCTGTTTTTT. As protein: CASSLTGSGGSTGELFF.

CDR3 sequence: CASSIQGLNEQFF. CDR3 DNA sequence: TGTGCCAGTAGTATCCAGGGGCTCAATGAGCAGTTCTTC. J is TRBJ2-1 and V is TRBV19, with a tentative D call TRBD1 (6 bases). This CDR3 spans 13 amino acids. CDR1 is LNHDA and CDR2 is SQIVND in the germline V gene (reference sequence). V was shortened by 3 bases and J by 6 bases, with 9 bases between the two germline ends.

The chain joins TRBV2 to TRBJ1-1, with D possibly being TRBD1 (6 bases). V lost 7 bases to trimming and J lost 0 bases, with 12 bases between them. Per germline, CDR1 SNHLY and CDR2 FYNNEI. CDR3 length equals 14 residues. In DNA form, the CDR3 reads TGTGCCAGCAAAGACAGGCGGGTGAACACTGAAGCTTTCTTT. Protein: CASKDRRVNTEAFF.

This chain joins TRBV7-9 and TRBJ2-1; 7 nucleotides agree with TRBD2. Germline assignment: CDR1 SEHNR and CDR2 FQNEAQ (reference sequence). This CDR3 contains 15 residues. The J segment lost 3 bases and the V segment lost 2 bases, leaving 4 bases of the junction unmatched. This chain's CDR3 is CASSLRLADYNEQFF. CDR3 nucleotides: TGTGCCAGCAGCTTACGTCTAGCGGACTACAATGAGCAGTTCTTC.

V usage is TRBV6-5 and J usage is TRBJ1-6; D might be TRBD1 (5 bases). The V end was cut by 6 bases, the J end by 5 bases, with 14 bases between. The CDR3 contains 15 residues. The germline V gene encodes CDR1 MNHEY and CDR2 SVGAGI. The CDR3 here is CASSAMRGNNSPLHF. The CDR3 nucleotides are TGTGCCAGCAGCGCGATGAGGGGTAATAATTCACCCCTCCACTTT.

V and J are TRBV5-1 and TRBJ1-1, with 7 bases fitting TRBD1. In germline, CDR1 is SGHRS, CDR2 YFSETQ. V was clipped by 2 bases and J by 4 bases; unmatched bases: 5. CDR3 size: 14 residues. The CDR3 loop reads CASSFGTEATEAFF. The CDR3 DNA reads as TGCGCCAGCAGCTTTGGGACAGAAGCCACTGAAGCTTTCTTT.

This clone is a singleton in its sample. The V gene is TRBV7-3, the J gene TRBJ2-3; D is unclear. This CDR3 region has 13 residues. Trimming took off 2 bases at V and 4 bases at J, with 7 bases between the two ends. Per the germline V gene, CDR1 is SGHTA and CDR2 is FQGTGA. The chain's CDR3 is CASSLAAPDTQYF. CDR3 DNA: TGTGCCAGCAGCTTAGCCGCTCCAGATACGCAGTATTTT.

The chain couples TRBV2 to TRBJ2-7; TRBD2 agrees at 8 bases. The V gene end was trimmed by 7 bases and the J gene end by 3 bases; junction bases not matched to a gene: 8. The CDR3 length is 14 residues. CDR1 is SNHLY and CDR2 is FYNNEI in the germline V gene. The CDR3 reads CASTGLAGRYEQYF. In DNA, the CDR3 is TGTGCCAGCACGGGGCTAGCGGGCCGCTACGAGCAGTACTTC. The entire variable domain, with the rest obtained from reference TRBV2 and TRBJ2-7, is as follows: EPEVTQTPSHQVTQMGQEVILRCVPISNHLYFYWYRQILGQKVEFLVSFYNNEISEKSEIFDDQFSVERPDGSNFTLKIRSTKLEDSAMYFCASTGLAGRYEQYFGPGTRLTVT.

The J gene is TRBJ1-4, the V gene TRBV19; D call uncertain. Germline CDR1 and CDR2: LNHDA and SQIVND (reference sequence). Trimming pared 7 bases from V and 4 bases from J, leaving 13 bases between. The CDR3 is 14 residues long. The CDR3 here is CASKKGGINEKLFF. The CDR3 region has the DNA TGTGCCAGTAAAAAGGGCGGAATTAATGAAAAACTGTTTTTT.

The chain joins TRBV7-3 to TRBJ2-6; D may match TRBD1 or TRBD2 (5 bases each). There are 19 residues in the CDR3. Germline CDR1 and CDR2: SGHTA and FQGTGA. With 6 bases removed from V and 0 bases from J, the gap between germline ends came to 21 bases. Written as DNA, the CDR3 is TGTGCCAGCAGGCCTAATAAACGGGACGGCTACTCTGGGGCCAACGTCCTGACTTTC. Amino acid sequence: CASRPNKRDGYSGANVLTF.

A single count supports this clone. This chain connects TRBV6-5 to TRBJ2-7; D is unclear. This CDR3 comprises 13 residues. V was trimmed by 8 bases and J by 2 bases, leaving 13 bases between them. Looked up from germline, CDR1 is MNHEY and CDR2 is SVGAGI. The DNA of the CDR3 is TGTGCCAGCCGAGAACAGATAACCTACGAGCAGTACTTC. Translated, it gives CASREQITYEQYF.

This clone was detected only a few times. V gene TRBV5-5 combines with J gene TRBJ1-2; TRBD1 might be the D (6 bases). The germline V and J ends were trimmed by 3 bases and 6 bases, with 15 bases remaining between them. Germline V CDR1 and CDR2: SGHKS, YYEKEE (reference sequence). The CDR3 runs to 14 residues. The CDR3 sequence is CASSSGQTWDGYTF. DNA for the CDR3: TGTGCCAGCAGCTCCGGACAGACCTGGGATGGCTACACCTTC.

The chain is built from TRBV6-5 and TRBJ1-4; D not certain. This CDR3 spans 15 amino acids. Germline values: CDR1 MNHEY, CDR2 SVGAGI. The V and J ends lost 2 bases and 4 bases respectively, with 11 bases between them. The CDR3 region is CASSYRDSLNEKLFF. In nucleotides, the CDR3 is TGTGCCAGCAGTTACCGAGACTCCCTTAATGAAAAACTGTTTTTT.

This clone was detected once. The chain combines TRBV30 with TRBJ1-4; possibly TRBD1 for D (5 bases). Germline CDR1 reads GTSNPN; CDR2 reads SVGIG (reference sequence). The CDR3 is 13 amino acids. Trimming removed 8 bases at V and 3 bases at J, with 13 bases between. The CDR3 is CAQQVDPNEKLFF. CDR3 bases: TGTGCCCAACAGGTGGACCCTAATGAAAAACTGTTTTTT.

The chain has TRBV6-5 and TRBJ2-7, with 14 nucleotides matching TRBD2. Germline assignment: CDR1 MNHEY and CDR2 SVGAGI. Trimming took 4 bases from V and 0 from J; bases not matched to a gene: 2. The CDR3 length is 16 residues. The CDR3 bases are TGTGCCAGCAGTTCAGGACTAGCGGGGGGCTCCTACGAGCAGTACTTC. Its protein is CASSSGLAGGSYEQYF.

The CDR3 region has the DNA TGTGCCTGGAGGACGGGGGGGCCCGGAAACACCATATATTTT. Its protein is CAWRTGGPGNTIYF. The chain uses TRBV30 and TRBJ1-3, with D maybe TRBD1 (6 bases). Trimming left V 3 bases short and J 4 bases short, with 13 bases between. Germline V lookup: CDR1 GTSNPN, CDR2 SVGIG (reference sequence). This CDR3 spans 14 amino acids.

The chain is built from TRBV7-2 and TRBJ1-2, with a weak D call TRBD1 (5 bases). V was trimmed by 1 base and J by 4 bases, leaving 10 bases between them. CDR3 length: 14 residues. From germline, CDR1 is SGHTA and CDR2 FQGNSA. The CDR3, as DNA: TGTGCCAGCAGCTTAGACGAGGGGCCCTATGGCTACACCTTC. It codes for CASSLDEGPYGYTF.

CDR3 in DNA: TGCGCCAGCGGCGGAGGGGACAGGGTAGGCGAGCAGTACTTC. This codes for CASGGGDRVGEQYF. The rearrangement links TRBV5-1 to TRBJ2-7; TRBD1 matches at 9 bases. Germline V gene sequence: CDR1 SGHRS, CDR2 YFSETQ. The CDR3 runs 14 residues. Germline trimming cut 7 bases from V and 6 bases from J; bases unmatched to any gene: 11.

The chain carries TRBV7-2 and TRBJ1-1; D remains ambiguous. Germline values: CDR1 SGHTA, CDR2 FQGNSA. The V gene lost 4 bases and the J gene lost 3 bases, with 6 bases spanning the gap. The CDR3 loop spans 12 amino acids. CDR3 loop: CASSSTHTEAFF. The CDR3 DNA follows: TGTGCCAGCAGCTCAACCCACACTGAAGCTTTCTTT.